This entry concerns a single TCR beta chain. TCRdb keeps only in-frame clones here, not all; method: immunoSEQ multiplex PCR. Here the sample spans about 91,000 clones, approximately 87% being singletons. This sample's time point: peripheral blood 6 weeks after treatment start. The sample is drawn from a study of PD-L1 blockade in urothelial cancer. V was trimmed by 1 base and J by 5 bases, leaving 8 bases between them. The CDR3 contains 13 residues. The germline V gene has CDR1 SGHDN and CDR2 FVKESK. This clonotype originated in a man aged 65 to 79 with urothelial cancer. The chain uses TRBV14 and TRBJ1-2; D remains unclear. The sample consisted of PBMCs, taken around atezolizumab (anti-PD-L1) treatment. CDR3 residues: CASSQGRKYGYTF. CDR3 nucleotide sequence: TGTGCCAGCAGCCAAGGGCGGAAGTATGGCTACACCTTC.